The next 3 T cell receptor beta chains were all read from a single sample in a study of blood T cell repertoires in COVID-19. Method: immunoSEQ multiplex PCR; TCRdb's copy keeps in-frame clones and lacks some. The table includes around 84,000 clones, around 90% detected once. The sample comprised peripheral blood. The source of these receptors is a middle-aged man with active COVID-19.

The chain has TRBV29-1 and TRBJ2-2; TRBD2 agrees at 11 bases. J was trimmed by 6 bases and V by 7 bases; bases with no gene match: 10. CDR3 size: 15 residues. Germline V gives CDR1 SQVTM, CDR2 ANQGSEA. The DNA for the CDR3 is TGCAGCGCATCAACTAGCGGGAGTAGGGCCGGGGAGCTGTTTTTT. Translating it yields CSASTSGSRAGELFF.

This clone turned up a few times. The J gene is TRBJ1-1, the V gene TRBV11-2; D is unresolved. V lost 11 bases to trimming and J lost 1 base, with 11 bases between them. Germline-derived CDR1 and CDR2 are SGHAT and FQNNGV. The CDR3 covers 12 residues. The CDR3 DNA follows: TGTGCCTGCCCCAGCGGGAACACTGAAGCTTTCTTT. This sequence encodes CACPSGNTEAFF.

As DNA, the CDR3 is TGTGCCAGCAGCTTATTCCGGGACAGGGGTGGAGCTGAAGCTTTCTTT. Its protein product is CASSLFRDRGGAEAFF. The J gene is TRBJ1-1, the V gene TRBV7-9; 10 bases line up with TRBD1. The length of the CDR3 is 16 residues. V lost 2 bases to trimming and J lost 6 bases; unmatched junction nucleotides: 9. CDR1 SEHNR and CDR2 FQNEAQ come from the germline V gene (reference sequence).